These 14 T cell receptor beta chains share one sample of origin, sequenced in a study of regulatory T cells in long-lasting Graves disease. As for time point: persistent/refractory GD, antithyroid drugs over 5 years with positive TRAb. Isolated PBMC RNA provided the starting material for the TCR library. Researchers made TCR beta libraries by using iRepertoire HTBI primers and running Arm-PCR on CDR3 regions. A single record per CDR3 protein comes from TCRdb applying MiXCR to the multiplex PCR reads. The sample has 310,000 or so distinct CDR3 sequences; 22% are singletons. Material: peripheral blood mononuclear cells (PBMCs), obtained when the disease was refractory, from a patient treated with antithyroid drugs. These receptor sequences come from a female donor with Graves disease.

This chain joins TRBV19 and TRBJ2-5; TRBD2 aligns across 7 bases. This CDR3 is built from 15 residues. Germline values: CDR1 LNHDA, CDR2 SQIVND (reference sequence). Losses at the gene ends were 2 bases for V and 1 base for J; bases not matched to a gene: 4. The CDR3, as DNA: TGTGCCAGTAGTATACTAGCGGCTGCCCAAGAGACCCAGTACTTC. As protein: CASSILAAAQETQYF.

J is TRBJ1-6 and V is TRBV15; D not resolved. CDR1 LNHNV and CDR2 YYDKDF come from the germline V gene (reference sequence). The CDR3 has 14 residues. Deletions cut 3 bases from V and 5 bases from J, with 8 bases between. The CDR3 bases are TGTGCCACCAGCAGGGACGGCAATAATTCACCCCTCCACTTT. It translates to CATSRDGNNSPLHF.

This clonotype showed up many times. CDR3 DNA: TGCAGTGCTCATGGACAGGTTCGAGAAAAACTGTTTTTT. Residues: CSAHGQVREKLFF. The chain recombines TRBV20-1 with TRBJ1-4; 7 nucleotides match TRBD1. The CDR3 runs to 13 residues. The trim removed 5 bases at V and 8 bases at J, leaving 8 bases unmatched. CDR1 is DFQATT, CDR2 SNEGSKA, per germline (reference sequence).

This clonotype was picked up many times. This chain connects TRBV15 to TRBJ1-2; maybe TRBD1 (6 bases). This CDR3 is built from 14 residues. V was shortened by 0 bases and J by 7 bases, with 12 bases between the two germline ends. CDR1 and CDR2 from the germline V gene are LNHNV and YYDKDF (reference sequence). The CDR3 DNA follows: TGTGCCACCAGCAGAGATCCAGGGGCGTTTGGCTACACCTTC. Translated, it gives CATSRDPGAFGYTF.

This clonotype was seen only a few times. The chain combines TRBV18 with TRBJ2-3; D is unclear. The CDR3 runs 15 residues. The germline V gene has CDR1 KGHSH and CDR2 LQKENI. V lost 0 bases and J lost 5, with 12 bases in between. The CDR3 sequence: CASSPPDLVGDTQYF. The DNA of the CDR3 is TGTGCCAGCTCACCACCGGACCTCGTCGGAGATACGCAGTATTTT.

V usage is TRBV6-1 and J usage is TRBJ2-7, with unresolved D. The CDR3 runs to 12 residues. V lost 6 bases to trimming and J lost 0 bases, with 6 bases between them. Germline values: CDR1 MNHNS, CDR2 SASEGT. The chain's CDR3 is CASSTVSYEQYF. For the CDR3, the DNA is TGTGCCAGCAGCACCGTCTCCTACGAGCAGTACTTC.

This clonotype was found many times. V and J are TRBV28 and TRBJ2-7, with D hard to call. This CDR3 spans 15 amino acids. V was cut by 2 bases and J by 3 bases, with 14 bases left in between. Looked up from germline, CDR1 is MDHEN and CDR2 is SYDVKM. CDR3 sequence (DNA): TGTGCCAGCAGTTTAGGGTTCATAACAAGCTACGAGCAGTACTTC. It codes for CASSLGFITSYEQYF.

This clonotype was counted a few times. J is TRBJ1-3 and V is TRBV20-1; possible D gene TRBD1, 5 bases. This CDR3 spans 16 amino acids. Germline V gene lookup returns CDR1 DFQATT and CDR2 SNEGSKA (reference sequence). Trimming stripped 0 bases from V and 0 bases from J, with 12 bases between. The CDR3: CSARDRDLTSGNTIYF. CDR3 DNA sequence: TGCAGTGCTAGAGATCGGGACCTTACCTCTGGAAACACCATATATTTT.

This clonotype was recorded many times. This chain connects TRBV7-9 to TRBJ2-5; TRBD1 matches at 7 bases. The CDR3 extends over 14 amino acids. Germline CDR1 SEHNR, CDR2 FQNEAQ (reference sequence). Trimming cost V 4 bases and J 5 bases; bases outside gene matches: 7. Here the CDR3 reads CASSSYRGRETQYF. The DNA for the CDR3 is TGTGCCAGCAGCTCTTACAGGGGACGGGAGACCCAGTACTTC.

This chain links TRBV29-1 with TRBJ2-7, with a weak D call TRBD1 (5 bases). The CDR3 has 12 amino acids. Germline V gives CDR1 SQVTM, CDR2 ANQGSEA. V lost 6 bases and J lost 0, with 9 bases in between. The CDR3 sequence is CSVEQDSYEQYF. CDR3 nucleotides: TGCAGCGTGGAACAGGACTCCTACGAGCAGTACTTC.

V and J are TRBV18 and TRBJ2-2; D gene unclear. The CDR3 has 13 amino acids. The V end was cut by 0 bases, the J end by 4 bases, with 3 bases between. The germline V gene encodes CDR1 KGHSH and CDR2 LQKENI. The CDR3 bases are TGTGCCAGCTCACCACCGTCCACCGGGGAGCTGTTTTTT. Its protein product is CASSPPSTGELFF.

This clonotype has at least ten counts. The chain employs TRBV28 and TRBJ2-2, with D possibly being TRBD1 or TRBD2 (5 bases each). In germline, CDR1 is MDHEN, CDR2 SYDVKM. This CDR3 comprises 15 residues. V lost 0 bases and J 5 bases, leaving 10 bases between the germline ends. The CDR3 reads CASSLWGTETGELFF. The CDR3 DNA sequence: TGTGCCAGCAGTTTATGGGGGACGGAGACCGGGGAGCTGTTTTTT.

This sequence joins TRBV4-1 and TRBJ2-7; TRBD2 agrees at 11 bases. Germline CDR1 and CDR2: MGHRA and YSYEKL. J lost 1 base, V lost 1 base, and 0 bases had no gene match. This CDR3 spans 15 amino acids. In nucleotides, the CDR3 is TGCGCCAGCAGCCAAGGACTAGCGGGATCCTACGAGCAGTACTTC. As protein: CASSQGLAGSYEQYF.

The gene calls are TRBV13 and TRBJ1-6; TRBD1 might be the D (6 bases). Germline V gives CDR1 PRHDT, CDR2 FYEKMQ (reference sequence). Deletions cut 6 bases from V and 9 bases from J, with 21 bases between. This CDR3 contains 16 residues. The DNA for the CDR3 is TGTGCCAGCAGTCCGGACAGCCGATCAACCGGTTCACCCCTCCACTTT. It is translated as CASSPDSRSTGSPLHF.